The 29 T cell receptor beta chains given below trace back to one sample, sequenced in a study of shared clonotypes between healthy human individuals. Data came from immunoSEQ multiplex PCR; TCRdb stores just in-frame clones and leaves some out. The sample shows a few million clones, approximately 96% of them seen only once. The material sequenced was naive CD4+ T cells sorted from blood. Subset specified: CD45RA+ positively selected. The receptors originated from a man between 18 and 35 years old in good health.

The rearrangement joins TRBV10-3 to TRBJ1-6, with unresolved D. The CDR3 consists of 13 residues. Germline V gene data show CDR1 as ENHRY and CDR2 as SYGVKD. V was clipped by 8 bases and J by 3 bases, with 8 bases between them. This CDR3 is CAIGGDYNSPLHF. For the CDR3, the DNA is TGTGCCATCGGTGGGGACTATAATTCACCCCTCCACTTT.

The rearrangement links TRBV7-2 to TRBJ2-2; 11 nucleotides line up with TRBD2. Per germline, CDR1 SGHTA and CDR2 FQGNSA. CDR3 size: 18 residues. V gave up 1 base and J gave up 0 bases; unmatched junction bases: 4. The CDR3 reads CASSLVGTSGANTGELFF. The CDR3 DNA follows: TGTGCCAGCAGCTTAGTCGGGACTAGCGGTGCGAACACCGGGGAGCTGTTTTTT. The full variable domain, with the rest looked up from reference TRBV7-2 and TRBJ2-2, is GAGVSQSPSNKVTEKGKDVELRCDPISGHTALYWYRQSLGQGLEFLIYFQGNSAPDKSGLPSDRFSAERTGGSVSTLTIQRTQQEDSAVYLCASSLVGTSGANTGELFFGEGSRLTVL.

CDR3 region: CASRGMGENEKLFF. Here the CDR3 DNA reads TGCGCCAGCAGAGGTATGGGTGAAAATGAAAAACTGTTTTTT. V gene TRBV5-1 combines with J gene TRBJ1-4; D is unresolved. Germline loops: CDR1 SGHRS, CDR2 YFSETQ. V was trimmed by 5 bases and J by 5 bases, leaving 13 bases between them. The CDR3 is made up of 14 amino acids.

The chain employs TRBV27 and TRBJ2-7; TRBD1 is a possible D gene (5 bases). V was shortened by 9 bases and J by 3 bases, with 15 bases between the two germline ends. The CDR3 length is 13 residues. Germline V gene data show CDR1 as MNHEY and CDR2 as SMNVEV (reference sequence). The CDR3 bases are TGTGCCAGTAGGAGACAGAATTTCTACGAGCAGTACTTC. It encodes CASRRQNFYEQYF.

V is TRBV2 and J is TRBJ1-6; D is unclear. Germline CDR1 and CDR2: SNHLY and FYNNEI. Between the trimmed V and J ends, which lost 0 bases and 9 bases, there was a span of 9 bases. The CDR3 length is 14 residues. CDR3 coding DNA: TGTGCCAGCAGTGAAGCGCTTCTTTCTTCACCCCTCCACTTT. Its protein product is CASSEALLSSPLHF. The whole variable domain, filled in from reference TRBV2 and TRBJ1-6, reads EPEVTQTPSHQVTQMGQEVILRCVPISNHLYFYWYRQILGQKVEFLVSFYNNEISEKSEIFDDQFSVERPDGSNFTLKIRSTKLEDSAMYFCASSEALLSSPLHFGNGTRLTVT.

The V gene is TRBV10-3, the J gene TRBJ2-1, with D maybe TRBD2 (6 bases). The germline V and J ends were trimmed by 4 bases and 8 bases, with 18 bases remaining between them. Germline CDR1 ENHRY, CDR2 SYGVKD. The CDR3 has 15 amino acids. CDR3 sequence: CAISAGSALGYEQFF. As DNA, the CDR3 is TGTGCCATCAGTGCCGGGAGCGCCTTAGGGTATGAGCAGTTCTTC.

The rearrangement uses TRBV7-9 and TRBJ2-7; a possible D gene is TRBD2 (5 bases). This CDR3 has 13 residues. V lost 2 bases and J lost 6, with 11 bases in between. CDR1 is SEHNR, CDR2 FQNEAQ, per germline (reference sequence). The CDR3 DNA reads as TGTGCCAGCAGCTTAAGCGGTTCCCTCGAGCAGTACTTC. This sequence encodes CASSLSGSLEQYF.

The V and J genes are TRBV11-1 and TRBJ1-6; 9 positions agree with TRBD1. Losses at the gene ends were 5 bases for V and 8 bases for J; bases not matched to a gene: 7. Germline V gives CDR1 SGHAT, CDR2 FQDESV (reference sequence). The CDR3 has 15 amino acids. CDR3 DNA sequence: TGTGCCAGCAGCCCCCGGGACAGGGCGGATTCACCCCTCCACTTT. Translation gives CASSPRDRADSPLHF. Variable domain in full (rest from reference TRBV11-1 and TRBJ1-6): EAEVAQSPRYKITEKSQAVAFWCDPISGHATLYWYRQILGQGPELLVQFQDESVVDDSQLPKDRFSAERLKGVDSTLKIQPAELGDSAMYLCASSPRDRADSPLHFGNGTRLTVT.

The chain combines TRBV7-8 with TRBJ2-1; D is unresolved. The CDR3 has 12 residues. The germline gives CDR1 SGHVS, CDR2 FQNEAQ. V was shortened by 3 bases and J by 7 bases, with 7 bases between the two germline ends. CDR3 in DNA: TGTGCCAGCAGCTTCGGGCTAAATGAGCAGTTCTTC. This gives the protein CASSFGLNEQFF.

The V gene is TRBV28, the J gene TRBJ1-5; tentatively, D is TRBD1 (6 bases). V was trimmed by 8 bases and J by 9 bases, leaving 14 bases between them. The CDR3 has 12 amino acids. Germline V gives CDR1 MDHEN, CDR2 SYDVKM. The CDR3 loop reads CASVTGSGPQHF. The CDR3 DNA reads as TGTGCCAGCGTTACAGGGAGCGGGCCCCAGCATTTT.

The chain is built from TRBV18 and TRBJ1-6; tentatively, D is TRBD1 (5 bases). With 2 bases removed from V and 7 bases from J, the gap between germline ends came to 12 bases. This CDR3 has 15 amino acids. Germline V gene lookup returns CDR1 KGHSH and CDR2 LQKENI. CDR3 protein: CASSPIQGSNSPLHF. The CDR3 DNA sequence: TGTGCCAGCTCACCAATTCAGGGCTCGAATTCACCCCTCCACTTT.

The rearrangement joins TRBV18 to TRBJ2-1; the D call may be TRBD1 or TRBD2 (5 bases each). The length of the CDR3 is 12 residues. CDR1 and CDR2 from the germline V gene are KGHSH and LQKENI. Trimming left V 3 bases short and J 8 bases short, with 8 bases between. The CDR3 DNA sequence: TGTGCCAGCTCACCTGTGGGGGATGAGCAGTTCTTC. Protein sequence: CASSPVGDEQFF.

Turning to this clone: In the same sample, other DNA sequences code for this CDR3. The gene calls are TRBV14 and TRBJ1-1; perhaps TRBD1 as D (6 bases). Germline V gene lookup returns CDR1 SGHDN and CDR2 FVKESK. There are 13 residues in the CDR3. The germline V and J ends were trimmed by 3 bases and 5 bases, with 10 bases remaining between them. The CDR3 bases are TGTGCCAGCAGCCAGACGAGGGGGACTGAAGCTTTCTTT. It encodes CASSQTRGTEAFF.

This clone has a single count. This sequence joins TRBV6-6 and TRBJ1-4; tentative D call: TRBD1 (6 bases). CDR1 and CDR2 (germline): MNHNY, SVGAGI (reference sequence). The germline V and J ends were trimmed by 6 bases and 7 bases, with 12 bases remaining between them. This CDR3 contains 13 residues. The CDR3 protein is CASSRGSGEKLFF. CDR3 in DNA: TGTGCCAGCAGCAGGGGATCGGGTGAAAAACTGTTTTTT.

The V gene is TRBV4-3, the J gene TRBJ1-2; 8 bases map to TRBD1. The trim removed 4 bases at V and 7 bases at J, leaving 14 bases unmatched. The CDR3 loop spans 16 amino acids. Germline V CDR1 and CDR2: LGHNA, YSLEER. CDR3 region: CASSPQGASNLGGYTF. CDR3 nucleotide sequence: TGCGCCAGCAGCCCTCAGGGGGCGAGTAATCTGGGTGGCTACACCTTC.

CDR3 sequence reads: CAISGAGGTYEQYF. CDR3 in DNA: TGTGCCATCAGTGGCGCGGGGGGGACCTACGAGCAGTACTTC. J is TRBJ2-7 and V is TRBV10-3; 9 nucleotides agree with TRBD2. This CDR3 comprises 14 residues. Germline loops: CDR1 ENHRY, CDR2 SYGVKD. V lost 4 bases, J lost 2 bases, and 3 bases stayed unmatched.

The chain is built from TRBV5-1 and TRBJ2-7; 9 bases line up with TRBD2. Losses at the gene ends were 5 bases for V and 1 base for J; bases not matched to a gene: 10. CDR3 length: 16 residues. Looked up from germline, CDR1 is SGHRS and CDR2 is YFSETQ. The CDR3 nucleotides read TGCGCCAGCAGAACTGGGGCTAGCGGGGTATCCTACGAGCAGTACTTC. This gives the protein CASRTGASGVSYEQYF.

The chain couples TRBV18 to TRBJ2-2; tentative D call: TRBD1 (5 bases). V lost 1 base, J lost 2 bases, and 8 bases lay in between. The CDR3 spans 15 residues. The V gene's germline CDR1 is KGHSH and CDR2 LQKENI. CDR3 nucleotides: TGTGCCAGCTCACCACAAGGACAAAACACCGGGGAGCTGTTTTTT. The encoded protein is CASSPQGQNTGELFF.

The chain recombines TRBV5-1 with TRBJ2-7, with 9 nucleotides matching TRBD2. Trimming cost V 5 bases and J 5 bases; bases outside gene matches: 8. The CDR3 is 14 amino acids. Per germline, CDR1 SGHRS and CDR2 YFSETQ. As DNA, the CDR3 is TGCGCCAGCAGGAAAAGCGGGGGGAACAACGAGCAGTACTTC. Residues: CASRKSGGNNEQYF. The variable domain in full, completed from reference TRBV5-1 and TRBJ2-7, reads KAGVTQTPRYLIKTRGQQVTLSCSPISGHRSVSWYQQTPGQGLQFLFEYFSETQRNKGNFPGRFSGRQFSNSRSEMNVSTLELGDSALYLCASRKSGGNNEQYFGPGTRLTVT.

This chain joins TRBV19 and TRBJ2-7, with 7 bases lining up with TRBD1. Trimming cost V 6 bases and J 6 bases; bases outside gene matches: 8. From germline, CDR1 is LNHDA and CDR2 SQIVND (reference sequence). This CDR3 region has 13 residues. The CDR3 nucleotides are TGTGCCAGTAGCCCCGAAGGGGGCTCCGAGCAGTACTTC. It translates to CASSPEGGSEQYF.

V usage is TRBV14 and J usage is TRBJ2-2; D is unresolved. The germline V and J ends were trimmed by 0 bases and 6 bases, with 8 bases remaining between them. The CDR3 is 14 residues long. Germline CDR1 SGHDN, CDR2 FVKESK. CDR3 protein: CASSQDMWSGELFF. Here the CDR3 DNA reads TGTGCCAGCAGCCAAGATATGTGGTCCGGGGAGCTGTTTTTT.

The V and J genes are TRBV6-5 and TRBJ2-1; 7 bases line up with TRBD1. This CDR3 region has 15 residues. Germline V CDR1 and CDR2: MNHEY, SVGAGI. V lost 2 bases to trimming and J lost 7 bases; unmatched junction nucleotides: 8. The CDR3 region has the DNA TGTGCCAGCAGTTACGTCGGGACAGCCTTTAATGAGCAGTTCTTC. Translating gives CASSYVGTAFNEQFF.

The gene calls are TRBV28 and TRBJ1-2, with 8 positions matching TRBD1. Trimming cost V 3 bases and J 7 bases; bases outside gene matches: 4. Germline V gives CDR1 MDHEN, CDR2 SYDVKM. The length of the CDR3 is 13 residues. CDR3 region: CASSLDRASGYTF. In DNA form, the CDR3 reads TGTGCCAGCAGTTTGGACAGGGCGAGTGGCTACACCTTC.

The rearrangement links TRBV4-2 to TRBJ2-7, with no clear D. The CDR3 sequence is 14 residues long. Germline CDR1 and CDR2: LGHNA and YNFKEQ. Trimming cost V 0 bases and J 0 bases, with 6 bases left between them. CDR3 sequence (DNA): TGTGCCAGCAGCCAAGAACGCCTCTCCTACGAGCAGTACTTC. The encoded protein is CASSQERLSYEQYF.

The chain is built from TRBV28 and TRBJ2-5; TRBD2 agrees at 9 bases. Germline trimming cut 7 bases from V and 2 bases from J; bases unmatched to any gene: 14. The CDR3 runs 17 residues. CDR1 and CDR2 (germline): MDHEN, SYDVKM. The CDR3 nucleotides read TGTGCCAGCACTCCGATGGGGGGTAGCGGGAGACAAGAGACCCAGTACTTC. Translation: CASTPMGGSGRQETQYF.

The CDR3 loop is CASSEGTGNAQKLFF. The DNA of the CDR3 is TGTGCCAGCAGTGAGGGGACAGGCAACGCACAAAAACTGTTTTTT. The rearrangement uses TRBV2 and TRBJ1-4, with 8 bases lining up with TRBD1. Trimming took 3 bases from V and 9 from J; bases not matched to a gene: 9. Germline V CDR1 and CDR2: SNHLY, FYNNEI. This CDR3 is 15 amino acids long.

This chain joins TRBV5-1 and TRBJ2-3; tentative D call: TRBD2 (5 bases). Trimming left V 9 bases short and J 0 bases short, with 14 bases between. Per germline, CDR1 SGHRS and CDR2 YFSETQ. The CDR3 spans 14 residues. The CDR3 bases are TGCGCCACCGGCCGGGGTACTAGCACAGATACGCAGTATTTT. Its protein product is CATGRGTSTDTQYF.

Concerning this clone: The sample holds other DNA sequences that translate to the same CDR3. The CDR3 nucleotides read TGTGCCAGCTCACCGGTCGGGGCCAGCAATCAGCCCCAGCATTTT. Its protein is CASSPVGASNQPQHF. The rearrangement uses TRBV18 and TRBJ1-5; possible D gene TRBD1, 5 bases. Trimming stripped 3 bases from V and 1 base from J, with 10 bases between. Germline CDR1 reads KGHSH; CDR2 reads LQKENI. This CDR3 has 15 residues.

In the case of this clone: Within the sample, other DNA sequences also encode this same CDR3. The CDR3 DNA sequence: TGTGCCAGCAGCCCCACAGGGGACTATGGCTACACCTTC. Protein sequence: CASSPTGDYGYTF. V usage is TRBV28 and J usage is TRBJ1-2; 7 nucleotides match TRBD1. This CDR3 region has 13 residues. V lost 6 bases to trimming and J lost 3 bases; unmatched junction nucleotides: 4. Per the germline V gene, CDR1 is MDHEN and CDR2 is SYDVKM.